This is a list of T cell receptor beta chains from one sample in a study of blood T cell repertoires in COVID-19. The data were produced by immunoSEQ multiplex PCR, yet TCRdb's version contains in-frame clones alone and is incomplete. Of about 100,000 clones in the sample, more than 65% were seen once. The sample was peripheral blood. Receptor source: an elderly woman with active or convalescent COVID-19. CDR3s include the opening cysteine and the closing phenylalanine or tryptophan. The D gene is left open where the match is weak. Expanded clones are given a class, and other clones once, few, many or no size at all.

d_call j_call v_call clone_size cdr3_nt cdr3_aa
TRBD2 TRBJ2-1 TRBV6-4 . TGTGCCAGCAGTGACAGGTCTAGCGGGAGCAATGAGCAGTTCTTC CASSDRSSGSNEQFF
. TRBJ1-1 TRBV28 . TGTGCCAGCAGCTCAGGGGTACCCACTGAAGCTTTCTTT CASSSGVPTEAFF
. TRBJ1-2 TRBV7-2 few TGTGCCAGCAGCTTAGAATCGCGGGATGGCTACACCTTC CASSLESRDGYTF
. TRBJ2-7 TRBV28 . TGTGCCAGCAGTTTGATAGCTTACGAGCAGTACTTC CASSLIAYEQYF
TRBD2 TRBJ2-5 TRBV7-2 . TGTGCCAGCAGCTCCTGGGAGGGTCAAGAGACCCAGTACTTC CASSSWEGQETQYF
. TRBJ1-4 TRBV6-5 . TGTGCCAGCACAGCGACTAATGAAAAACTGTTTTTT CASTATNEKLFF
TRBD1 TRBJ1-1 TRBV5-1 . TGCGCCAGCAGCCCCGGGACAGGGGGACAGGCTTTCTTT CASSPGTGGQAFF
TRBD1 TRBJ2-7 TRBV28 . TGTGCCAGCAGTTTGATAGGGACAGGGGTCCGATACGAGCAGTACTTC CASSLIGTGVRYEQYF
TRBD1 TRBJ2-7 TRBV9 few TGTGCCAGCAGCGTAGGGGGGACAGGGCTCCCCTACGAGCAGTACTTC CASSVGGTGLPYEQYF
. TRBJ2-7 TRBV21-1 few TGTGCCAGCAGCAAAAGACAGGGGGGCTTCCCCCCCTACGAGCAGTACTTC CASSKRQGGFPPYEQYF
. TRBJ1-5 TRBV19 . TGTGCCAGTAGCGTGTCGGTAAATCAGCCCCAGCATTTT CASSVSVNQPQHF
TRBD1 TRBJ1-1 TRBV19 once TGTGCCAGTAGTCCCCGGAGGGGGCACACTGAAGCTTTCTTT CASSPRRGHTEAFF
TRBD1 TRBJ1-4 TRBV28 . TGTGCCAGCAGTCTCTCGGACAGGGGGCAGGAAAAACTGTTTTTT CASSLSDRGQEKLFF
. TRBJ2-6 TRBV9 . TGTGCCAGCAGCGTACAGCGCTCTGGGGCCAACGTCCTGACTTTC CASSVQRSGANVLTF
. TRBJ1-1 TRBV5-1 once TGCGCCAGCAGCTTGGCCACAGGTTTCAACACTGAAGCTTTCTTT CASSLATGFNTEAFF
. TRBJ2-7 TRBV6-6 . TGTGCCAGCAGCGGAGTTTCCTACGAGCAGTACTTC CASSGVSYEQYF
. TRBJ1-1 TRBV19 . TGTGCCAGTAGTATACTCGGGAGTATTACGACTGAAGCTTTCTTT CASSILGSITTEAFF
TRBD1 TRBJ2-2 TRBV28 few TGTGCCAGCTGGGGACAGGGGGTGAACACCGGGGAGCTGTTTTTT CASWGQGVNTGELFF
. TRBJ1-1 TRBV10-3 . TGTGCCATTGCCAGAAACACTGAAGCTTTCTTT CAIARNTEAFF
. TRBJ2-3 TRBV18 . TGTGCCAGCTCACCCAGAAACACAGATACGCAGTATTTT CASSPRNTDTQYF
TRBD2 TRBJ2-7 TRBV28 once TGTGCCAGCAGTTCAGGACTAGCGGGATTAAACGAGCAGTACTTC CASSSGLAGLNEQYF
. TRBJ2-7 TRBV4-3 . TGCGCCAGCAGCCGCCACCGGGACAACTACGAGCAGTACTTC CASSRHRDNYEQYF